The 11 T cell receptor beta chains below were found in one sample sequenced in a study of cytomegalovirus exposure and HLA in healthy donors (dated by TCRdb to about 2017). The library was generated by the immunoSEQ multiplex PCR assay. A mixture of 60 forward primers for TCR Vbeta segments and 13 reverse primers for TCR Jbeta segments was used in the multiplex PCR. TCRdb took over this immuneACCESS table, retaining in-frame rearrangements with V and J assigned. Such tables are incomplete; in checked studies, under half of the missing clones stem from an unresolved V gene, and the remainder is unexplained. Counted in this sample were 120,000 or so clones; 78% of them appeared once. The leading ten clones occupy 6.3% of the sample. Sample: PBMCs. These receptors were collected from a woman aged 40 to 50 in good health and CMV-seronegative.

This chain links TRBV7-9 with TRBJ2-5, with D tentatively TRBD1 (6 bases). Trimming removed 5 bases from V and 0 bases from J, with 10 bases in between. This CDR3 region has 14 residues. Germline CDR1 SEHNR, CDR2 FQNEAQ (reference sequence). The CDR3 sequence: CASSTQGHQETQYF. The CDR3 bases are TGTGCCAGCAGCACTCAGGGGCACCAAGAGACCCAGTACTTC.

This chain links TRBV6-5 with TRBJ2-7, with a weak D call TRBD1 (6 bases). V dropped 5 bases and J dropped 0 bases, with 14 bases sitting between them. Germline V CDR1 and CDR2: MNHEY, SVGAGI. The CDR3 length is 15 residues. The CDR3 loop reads CASSGPGQSSYEQYF. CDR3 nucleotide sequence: TGTGCCAGCAGTGGTCCGGGACAAAGCTCCTACGAGCAGTACTTC.

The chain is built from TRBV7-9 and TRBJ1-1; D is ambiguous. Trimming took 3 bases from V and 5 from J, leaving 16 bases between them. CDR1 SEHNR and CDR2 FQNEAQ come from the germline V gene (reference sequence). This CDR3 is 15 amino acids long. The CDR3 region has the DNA TGTGCCAGCAGCTTCTACGGGGATGGCGTGACTGAAGCTTTCTTT. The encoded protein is CASSFYGDGVTEAFF. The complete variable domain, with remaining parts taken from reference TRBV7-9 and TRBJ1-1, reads DTGVSQNPRHKITKRGQNVTFRCDPISEHNRLYWYRQTLGQGPEFLTYFQNEAQLEKSRLLSDRFSAERPKGSFSTLEIQRTEQGDSAMYLCASSFYGDGVTEAFFGQGTRLTVV.

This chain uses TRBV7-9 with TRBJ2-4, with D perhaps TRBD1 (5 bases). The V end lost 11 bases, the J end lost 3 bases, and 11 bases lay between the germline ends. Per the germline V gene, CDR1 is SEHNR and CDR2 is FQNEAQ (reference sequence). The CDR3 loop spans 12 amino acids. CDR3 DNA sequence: TGTGCCTTAGACAGAGTCAAAAACATTCAGTACTTC. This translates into CALDRVKNIQYF.

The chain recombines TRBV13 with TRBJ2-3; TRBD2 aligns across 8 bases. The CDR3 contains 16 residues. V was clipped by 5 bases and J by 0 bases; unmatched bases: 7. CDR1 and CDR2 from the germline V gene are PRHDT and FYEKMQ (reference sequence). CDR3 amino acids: CASSSRAGVSTDTQYF. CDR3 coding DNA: TGTGCCAGCAGCAGCCGAGCGGGAGTGAGCACAGATACGCAGTATTTT.

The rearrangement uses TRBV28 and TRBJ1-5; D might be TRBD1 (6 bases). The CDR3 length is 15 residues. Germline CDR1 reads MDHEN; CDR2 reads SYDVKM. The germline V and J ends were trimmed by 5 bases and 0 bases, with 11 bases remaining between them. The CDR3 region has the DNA TGTGCCAGCAGTCCCGGGACATATAGCAATCAGCCCCAGCATTTT. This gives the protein CASSPGTYSNQPQHF.

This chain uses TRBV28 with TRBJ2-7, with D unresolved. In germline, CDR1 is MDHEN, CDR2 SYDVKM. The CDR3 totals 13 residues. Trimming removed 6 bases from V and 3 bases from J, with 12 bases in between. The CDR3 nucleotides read TGTGCCAGCAGCCCCCCCGAGTACTACGAGCAGTACTTC. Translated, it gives CASSPPEYYEQYF.

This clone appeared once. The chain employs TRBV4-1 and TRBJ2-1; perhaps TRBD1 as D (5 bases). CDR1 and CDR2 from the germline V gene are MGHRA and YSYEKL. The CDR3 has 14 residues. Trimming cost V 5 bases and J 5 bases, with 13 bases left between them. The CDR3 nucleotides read TGCGCCAGCAGCTGGGTAGGGGCCAACAATGAGCAGTTCTTC. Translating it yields CASSWVGANNEQFF.

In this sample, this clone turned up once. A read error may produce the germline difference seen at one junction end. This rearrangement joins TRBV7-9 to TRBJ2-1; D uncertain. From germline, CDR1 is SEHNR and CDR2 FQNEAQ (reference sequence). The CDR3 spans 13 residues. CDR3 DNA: TGTGCCAGCGGCTTAGGCGAGATCAATGAGCAGTTCTTC. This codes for CASGLGEINEQFF.

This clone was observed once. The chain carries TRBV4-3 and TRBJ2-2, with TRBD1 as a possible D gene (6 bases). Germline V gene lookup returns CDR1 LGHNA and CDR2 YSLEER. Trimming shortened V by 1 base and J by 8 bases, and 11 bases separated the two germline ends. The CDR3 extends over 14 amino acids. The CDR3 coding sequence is TGCGCCAGCAGCCAAGGGACAGTAAATGGGGAGCTGTTTTTT. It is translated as CASSQGTVNGELFF.

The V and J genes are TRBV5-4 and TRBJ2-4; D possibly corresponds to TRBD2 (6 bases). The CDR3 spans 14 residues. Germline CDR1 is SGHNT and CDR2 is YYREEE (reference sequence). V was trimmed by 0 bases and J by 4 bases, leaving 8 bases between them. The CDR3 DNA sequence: TGTGCCAGCAGCTTGGCCAGCGGGAAAAACATTCAGTACTTC. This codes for CASSLASGKNIQYF.